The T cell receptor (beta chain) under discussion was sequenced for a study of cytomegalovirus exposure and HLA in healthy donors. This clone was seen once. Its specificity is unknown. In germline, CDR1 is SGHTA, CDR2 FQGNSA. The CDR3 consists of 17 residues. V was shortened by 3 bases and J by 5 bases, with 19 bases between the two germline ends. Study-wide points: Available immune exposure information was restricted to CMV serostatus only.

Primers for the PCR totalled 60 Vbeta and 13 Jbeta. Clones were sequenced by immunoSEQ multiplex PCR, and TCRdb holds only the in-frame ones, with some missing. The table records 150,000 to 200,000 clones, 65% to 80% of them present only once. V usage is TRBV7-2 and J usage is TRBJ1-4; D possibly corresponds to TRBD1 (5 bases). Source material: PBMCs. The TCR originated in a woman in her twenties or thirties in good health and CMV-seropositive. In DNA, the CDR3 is TGTGCCAGCAGCTTGGGGGGAGGGGCAGGAGGGAATGAAAAACTGTTTTTT. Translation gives CASSLGGGAGGNEKLFF. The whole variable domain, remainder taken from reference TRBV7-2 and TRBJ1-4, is GAGVSQSPSNKVTEKGKDVELRCDPISGHTALYWYRQSLGQGLEFLIYFQGNSAPDKSGLPSDRFSAERTGGSVSTLTIQRTQQEDSAVYLCASSLGGGAGGNEKLFFGSGTQLSVL.